The rows below give T cell receptor beta chains drawn from one sample of a study of T cell responses to AZD1222 COVID-19 vaccine. Repertoires were generated with immunoSEQ multiplex PCR, while TCRdb's copy carries only in-frame clones and drops some. The sample has under 150,000 clones, 75% to 90% seen once. The sequences come from peripheral blood, collected on day 0 of MenACWY control vaccination. These receptors were taken from an adult in good health. Both conserved end residues are part of each CDR3. Fields, in order: V gene, clone size, D gene, J gene, CDR3 DNA, CDR3 protein. The D gene is left open where the match is weak. Rows may omit the clone size; those that give it use once, few, many or a size class.

V gene: TRBV11-1
clone size: -
D gene: -
J gene: TRBJ2-3
CDR3 DNA: TGTGCCAGCAGCTTAAGCTCGAGGGGAATCGTAGATACGCAGTATTTT
CDR3 protein: CASSLSSRGIVDTQYF

V gene: TRBV21-1
clone size: once
D gene: -
J gene: TRBJ1-1
CDR3 DNA: TGTGCCAGCAGCAAGGGACAGGGCGAGAGGGCTGAAGCTTTCTTT
CDR3 protein: CASSKGQGERAEAFF

V gene: TRBV27
clone size: -
D gene: -
J gene: TRBJ1-1
CDR3 DNA: TGTGCCAGCAGCCTTTACACACCTGTCATGAACACTGAAGCTTTCTTT
CDR3 protein: CASSLYTPVMNTEAFF

V gene: TRBV6-5
clone size: -
D gene: -
J gene: TRBJ1-1
CDR3 DNA: TGTGCCAGCAGTTACTCGATTTTCGGGGGAGAAGCTTTCTTT
CDR3 protein: CASSYSIFGGEAFF

V gene: TRBV5-4
clone size: -
D gene: TRBD1
J gene: TRBJ1-2
CDR3 DNA: TGTGCCAGTCGTACTTTGACAGGGGTTAACTATGGCTACACCTTC
CDR3 protein: CASRTLTGVNYGYTF

V gene: TRBV15
clone size: -
D gene: -
J gene: TRBJ2-1
CDR3 DNA: TGTGCCACCAGCAGAGAAGATAGTCCCTCGGATGAGCAGTTCTTC
CDR3 protein: CATSREDSPSDEQFF

V gene: TRBV18
clone size: -
D gene: TRBD2
J gene: TRBJ2-1
CDR3 DNA: TGTGCCAGCGTTTCGCGGGGGGGCGGAAATGAGCAGTTCTTC
CDR3 protein: CASVSRGGGNEQFF

V gene: TRBV4-1
clone size: once
D gene: -
J gene: TRBJ1-2
CDR3 DNA: TGCGCCAGCAGCCAAGAGGGACCGTGGGGCTACACCTTC
CDR3 protein: CASSQEGPWGYTF

V gene: TRBV12-5
clone size: -
D gene: -
J gene: TRBJ2-7
CDR3 DNA: TGTGCTAGTGGTTCAGACTACGAGCAGTACTTC
CDR3 protein: CASGSDYEQYF

V gene: TRBV30
clone size: once
D gene: TRBD1
J gene: TRBJ2-2
CDR3 DNA: TGTGCCTGTGACAGGGGGCGCTTTTCCGGGGAGCTGTTTTTT
CDR3 protein: CACDRGRFSGELFF

V gene: TRBV2
clone size: -
D gene: -
J gene: TRBJ2-2
CDR3 DNA: TGTGCCAGCAGTGTATCAGGGGAGGACACCGGGGAGCTGTTTTTT
CDR3 protein: CASSVSGEDTGELFF

V gene: TRBV2
clone size: -
D gene: TRBD1
J gene: TRBJ2-6
CDR3 DNA: TGTGCCAGCAGCAGGGACAGGGGATCTTTAGGGGCCAACGTCCTGACTTTC
CDR3 protein: CASSRDRGSLGANVLTF

V gene: TRBV29-1
clone size: -
D gene: -
J gene: TRBJ1-2
CDR3 DNA: TGCAGCGTTGACAACTATGGCTACACCTTC
CDR3 protein: CSVDNYGYTF

V gene: TRBV19
clone size: -
D gene: -
J gene: TRBJ1-1
CDR3 DNA: TGTGCCAGTAGTCCAAGAGACAGCCGGAGGGACACTGAAGCTTTCTTT
CDR3 protein: CASSPRDSRRDTEAFF

V gene: TRBV27
clone size: -
D gene: TRBD1
J gene: TRBJ2-7
CDR3 DNA: TGTGCCAGCAGTCCCGGGACAGGGAACTACGAGCAGTACTTC
CDR3 protein: CASSPGTGNYEQYF

V gene: TRBV28
clone size: -
D gene: TRBD1
J gene: TRBJ1-1
CDR3 DNA: TGTGCCAGCAGCAAAACCTATCCCGACAGGGGACGGGGTATGAACACTGAAGCTTTCTTT
CDR3 protein: CASSKTYPDRGRGMNTEAFF

V gene: TRBV10-1
clone size: -
D gene: -
J gene: TRBJ2-1
CDR3 DNA: TGCGCCAGCAGTGAGTCGAGACGGGGTTCCTACAATGAGCAGTTCTTC
CDR3 protein: CASSESRRGSYNEQFF

V gene: TRBV7-6
clone size: -
D gene: -
J gene: TRBJ1-3
CDR3 DNA: TGTGCCAGCAGCTTAGGATGGCAGGGGAGCTCTGGAAACACCATATATTTT
CDR3 protein: CASSLGWQGSSGNTIYF

V gene: TRBV7-2
clone size: -
D gene: -
J gene: TRBJ1-5
CDR3 DNA: TGTGCCAGCAGCTTATTCCGTGATCAGCCCCAGCATTTT
CDR3 protein: CASSLFRDQPQHF

V gene: TRBV4-1
clone size: -
D gene: -
J gene: TRBJ2-5
CDR3 DNA: TGCGCCAGCAGCCTACAGGGAATGGAGACCCAGTACTTC
CDR3 protein: CASSLQGMETQYF

V gene: TRBV3-1/TRBV3-2
clone size: -
D gene: -
J gene: TRBJ1-2
CDR3 DNA: TGTGCCAGCAGCCGCGTCGGGACGCTCTATGGCTACACCTTC
CDR3 protein: CASSRVGTLYGYTF

V gene: TRBV10-3
clone size: -
D gene: -
J gene: TRBJ1-2
CDR3 DNA: TGTGCCATCAGTCCCCTTAGCTGGGGGCAGGGCTATGGCTACACCTTC
CDR3 protein: CAISPLSWGQGYGYTF

V gene: TRBV6-2/TRBV6-3
clone size: -
D gene: -
J gene: TRBJ2-2
CDR3 DNA: TGTGCCAGCAGTTACCCACAGCGGAGAAACACCGGGGAGCTGTTTTTT
CDR3 protein: CASSYPQRRNTGELFF

V gene: TRBV19
clone size: many
D gene: -
J gene: TRBJ1-1
CDR3 DNA: TGTGCCAGTTACGGCTTCCAAGCTTTCTTT
CDR3 protein: CASYGFQAFF

V gene: TRBV19
clone size: -
D gene: TRBD2
J gene: TRBJ2-7
CDR3 DNA: TGTGCCAGTAGTATGAAGCGGGGGGCCTACGAGCAGTACTTC
CDR3 protein: CASSMKRGAYEQYF

V gene: TRBV28
clone size: -
D gene: TRBD2
J gene: TRBJ2-1
CDR3 DNA: TGTGCCTCGTCCACTAGCGGGGGGGTCAATGAGCAGTTCTTC
CDR3 protein: CASSTSGGVNEQFF

V gene: TRBV14
clone size: -
D gene: -
J gene: TRBJ2-1
CDR3 DNA: TGTGCCAGCAGCCAAGCGTGGGGGACACTCTACAATGAGCAGTTCTTC
CDR3 protein: CASSQAWGTLYNEQFF

V gene: TRBV19
clone size: once
D gene: TRBD1
J gene: TRBJ1-2
CDR3 DNA: TGTGCCAGTAGTAAGGGGGACAGTAACTATGGCTACACCTTC
CDR3 protein: CASSKGDSNYGYTF

V gene: TRBV29-1
clone size: -
D gene: -
J gene: TRBJ1-1
CDR3 DNA: TGCAGCGCCGACAGGAACACTGAAGCTTTCTTT
CDR3 protein: CSADRNTEAFF

V gene: TRBV25-1
clone size: few
D gene: -
J gene: TRBJ2-7
CDR3 DNA: TGTGCCAGCAGTGAACCGGGTCAAGCGCAGTACTTC
CDR3 protein: CASSEPGQAQYF

V gene: TRBV11-1
clone size: -
D gene: TRBD1
J gene: TRBJ1-1
CDR3 DNA: TGTGCCAGCAGCCAGCCGGGACAGGGGGTAAAGACTGAAGCTTTCTTT
CDR3 protein: CASSQPGQGVKTEAFF

V gene: TRBV6-5
clone size: -
D gene: TRBD2
J gene: TRBJ2-7
CDR3 DNA: TGTGCCAGCAGTTACTCGGCGGGGGGAAGCTACGAGCAGTACTTC
CDR3 protein: CASSYSAGGSYEQYF

V gene: TRBV3-1/TRBV3-2
clone size: few
D gene: TRBD2
J gene: TRBJ2-2
CDR3 DNA: TGTGCCAGCAGCCAATGGAGCGGGGGCTCCCCGGTGGAGCTGTTTTTT
CDR3 protein: CASSQWSGGSPVELFF

V gene: TRBV5-1
clone size: -
D gene: -
J gene: TRBJ2-2
CDR3 DNA: TGCGCCAGCAGCTTCCGGGGTGAACACACCGGGGAGCTGTTTTTT
CDR3 protein: CASSFRGEHTGELFF

V gene: TRBV28
clone size: -
D gene: TRBD1
J gene: TRBJ2-4
CDR3 DNA: TGTGCCAGCAGTTCGACCGGGACAGGGGCAAACATTCAGTACTTC
CDR3 protein: CASSSTGTGANIQYF

V gene: TRBV9
clone size: few
D gene: -
J gene: TRBJ2-1
CDR3 DNA: TGTGCCAGCAGCGTAGACGGGCTAGAGCAGTTCTTC
CDR3 protein: CASSVDGLEQFF

V gene: TRBV3-1/TRBV3-2
clone size: -
D gene: TRBD1
J gene: TRBJ2-5
CDR3 DNA: TGTGCCAGCAGCCCCCTCAGACCACCACAGGGGGCCCAGTACTTC
CDR3 protein: CASSPLRPPQGAQYF

V gene: TRBV28
clone size: -
D gene: TRBD1
J gene: TRBJ2-2
CDR3 DNA: TGTGCCAGCGGCCTAGGACAGGGGAACACCGGGGAGCTGTTTTTT
CDR3 protein: CASGLGQGNTGELFF

V gene: TRBV4-1
clone size: medium-sized
D gene: TRBD1
J gene: TRBJ1-4
CDR3 DNA: TGCGCCAGCAGCCATCCTGGGACGAGAAGGGGACAGGGCCATGAAAAACTGTTTTTT
CDR3 protein: CASSHPGTRRGQGHEKLFF

V gene: TRBV6-5
clone size: few
D gene: -
J gene: TRBJ1-1
CDR3 DNA: TGTGCCAGCAGCGGACCGAGGGGCACTGAAGCTTTCTTT
CDR3 protein: CASSGPRGTEAFF

V gene: TRBV29-1
clone size: few
D gene: -
J gene: TRBJ2-1
CDR3 DNA: TGCAGCGTTGCGGGCAGCCCCAATGAGCAGTTCTTC
CDR3 protein: CSVAGSPNEQFF

V gene: TRBV28
clone size: -
D gene: TRBD1
J gene: TRBJ1-2
CDR3 DNA: TGTGCCAGCAGCAGGGACAGGCTTATTTATGGCTACACCTTC
CDR3 protein: CASSRDRLIYGYTF

V gene: TRBV6-6
clone size: -
D gene: -
J gene: TRBJ1-1
CDR3 DNA: TGTGCCAGCAGTCATCGGGGGGATGACACTGAAGCTTTCTTT
CDR3 protein: CASSHRGDDTEAFF

V gene: TRBV7-2
clone size: -
D gene: -
J gene: TRBJ2-5
CDR3 DNA: TGTGCCAGCAGCTGGGCCAGGGGAGATACCCAGTACTTC
CDR3 protein: CASSWARGDTQYF

V gene: TRBV28
clone size: -
D gene: -
J gene: TRBJ1-2
CDR3 DNA: TGTGCCAGCAGCTCAGGGGTGAGCTATGGCTACACCTTC
CDR3 protein: CASSSGVSYGYTF

V gene: TRBV4-1
clone size: -
D gene: -
J gene: TRBJ2-3
CDR3 DNA: TGCGCCAGCAGCCCTGAGCCCACAGATACGCAGTATTTT
CDR3 protein: CASSPEPTDTQYF

V gene: TRBV5-1
clone size: -
D gene: -
J gene: TRBJ1-2
CDR3 DNA: TGCGCCAGCAGCTTGGCCGGGCAGCGTTTTAACTATGGCTACACCTTC
CDR3 protein: CASSLAGQRFNYGYTF

V gene: TRBV5-4
clone size: many
D gene: -
J gene: TRBJ1-1
CDR3 DNA: TGTGCCAGCAGCTTGGGCCACACAACACGAAACACTGAAGCTTTCTTT
CDR3 protein: CASSLGHTTRNTEAFF

V gene: TRBV2
clone size: few
D gene: -
J gene: TRBJ1-5
CDR3 DNA: TGTGCCAGCAGGGGGGCGGGTAGACAGCCCCAGCATTTT
CDR3 protein: CASRGAGRQPQHF

V gene: TRBV2
clone size: -
D gene: -
J gene: TRBJ1-1
CDR3 DNA: TGTGCCAGCAGCGTAAGCAGGGGCACTGAAGCTTTCTTT
CDR3 protein: CASSVSRGTEAFF

V gene: TRBV5-1
clone size: -
D gene: -
J gene: TRBJ1-1
CDR3 DNA: TGCGCCAGCAGTCGAGGGACTGAGGGCACTGAAGCTTTCTTT
CDR3 protein: CASSRGTEGTEAFF

V gene: TRBV2
clone size: -
D gene: TRBD1
J gene: TRBJ2-1
CDR3 DNA: TGTGCCAGCAGGGTAGACAGGGGGAGCTACAATGAGCAGTTCTTC
CDR3 protein: CASRVDRGSYNEQFF

V gene: TRBV2
clone size: -
D gene: -
J gene: TRBJ2-2
CDR3 DNA: TGTGCCAGCAGTAGTATGGGGGCAAGTACCGGGGAGCTGTTTTTT
CDR3 protein: CASSSMGASTGELFF

V gene: TRBV16
clone size: -
D gene: TRBD1
J gene: TRBJ1-4
CDR3 DNA: TGTGCCAGCAGCCTCCGGAGGGGACAGGGAAAACAGGGAACTAATGAAAAACTGTTTTTT
CDR3 protein: CASSLRRGQGKQGTNEKLFF

V gene: TRBV19
clone size: once
D gene: TRBD1
J gene: TRBJ1-2
CDR3 DNA: TGTGCCAGTAGTCAGACAGGGAGGTCTGGCTACACCTTC
CDR3 protein: CASSQTGRSGYTF

V gene: TRBV4-1
clone size: -
D gene: -
J gene: TRBJ2-5
CDR3 DNA: TGCGCCAGCAGCCAAGTTCCGGGGGTGTGGCAAGAGACCCAGTACTTC
CDR3 protein: CASSQVPGVWQETQYF